These 20 T cell receptor beta chains came from one sample sequenced in a study of shared clonotypes between healthy human individuals. Produced via immunoSEQ multiplex PCR; TCRdb's table is partial and in-frame only. The data hold roughly 2 million clones, with more than 90% observed a single time. The source material was naive CD4+ T cells sorted from blood. Documented subset: CD45RA+ positively selected. These receptors were taken from a man younger than 35 in good health.

The rearrangement uses TRBV11-2 and TRBJ2-7; D may match TRBD1 or TRBD2 (5 bases each). The ends were cut back, 1 base at V and 4 bases at J, with 11 bases in the middle. There are 14 residues in the CDR3. CDR1 and CDR2 (germline): SGHAT, FQNNGV. The CDR3: CASSLAGTTYEQYF. The CDR3 DNA is TGTGCCAGCAGCTTAGCGGGGACGACATACGAGCAGTACTTC.

The rearrangement links TRBV15 to TRBJ2-3, with D tentatively TRBD2 (6 bases). This CDR3 comprises 18 residues. V lost 11 bases and J 1 base, leaving 28 bases between the germline ends. Germline loops: CDR1 LNHNV, CDR2 YYDKDF (reference sequence). The CDR3 bases are TGTGCCCCGAGTTCTCGGGGTAAGGCCAGGAGGGGCACAGATACGCAGTATTTT. This gives the protein CAPSSRGKARRGTDTQYF.

This clone was seen once. J is TRBJ1-2 and V is TRBV10-3, with D unresolved. CDR3 size: 14 residues. The V gene lost 3 bases and the J gene lost 3 bases, with 11 bases spanning the gap. CDR1 and CDR2 (germline): ENHRY, SYGVKD. Written as DNA, the CDR3 is TGTGCCATCAGTGATGTCGGAAAGGACTATGGCTACACCTTC. Protein sequence: CAISDVGKDYGYTF.

The rearrangement joins TRBV25-1 to TRBJ2-5; the match to TRBD1 covers 9 bases. V trimming: 3 bases; J trimming: 7 bases; junction bases outside the gene matches: 6. The CDR3 is made up of 14 amino acids. Germline V gene sequence: CDR1 MGHDK, CDR2 SYGVNS. The CDR3 loop reads CASSDPGQGSTQYF. CDR3 in DNA: TGTGCCAGCAGTGACCCGGGACAGGGATCGACCCAGTACTTC. Together with reference TRBV25-1 and TRBJ2-5, the CDR3 gives the full variable domain: EADIYQTPRYLVIGTGKKITLECSQTMGHDKMYWYQQDPGMELHLIHYSYGVNSTEKGDLSSESTVSRIRTEHFPLTLESARPSHTSQYLCASSDPGQGSTQYFGPGTRLLVL.

The genes are TRBV5-4 and TRBJ1-2, with D tentatively TRBD1 (5 bases). The CDR3 extends over 14 amino acids. Germline lookup yields CDR1 SGHNT and CDR2 YYREEE (reference sequence). Trimming cost V 7 bases and J 4 bases, with 17 bases left between them. In DNA, the CDR3 is TGTGCCAGCGGCCCTGGGGGAGGCTCCTATGGCTACACCTTC. Translating gives CASGPGGGSYGYTF.

This clone has only one observation. This chain connects TRBV5-5 to TRBJ2-2; D possibly uses TRBD1 or TRBD2 (5 bases each). The V gene lost 1 base and the J gene lost 1 base, with 17 bases spanning the gap. The CDR3 consists of 18 residues. Germline assignment: CDR1 SGHKS and CDR2 YYEKEE (reference sequence). The CDR3 loop is CASSLRGVSELNTGELFF. In DNA, the CDR3 is TGTGCCAGCAGCTTGAGGGGAGTGTCGGAACTGAACACCGGGGAGCTGTTTTTT.

Comment on this clone: Other DNA sequences in this specimen translate into the identical CDR3. The V and J genes are TRBV29-1 and TRBJ2-7; no clear D. Trimming took off 6 bases at V and 2 bases at J, with 11 bases between the two ends. CDR3 length equals 12 residues. Germline CDR1 and CDR2: SQVTM and ANQGSEA. The CDR3 loop is CSVADGAYEQYF. Written as DNA, the CDR3 is TGCAGCGTGGCGGACGGAGCCTACGAGCAGTACTTC.

The V gene is TRBV28, the J gene TRBJ2-2; D unclear. Germline V gene sequence: CDR1 MDHEN, CDR2 SYDVKM. The CDR3 contains 14 residues. The V gene lost 4 bases and the J gene lost 7 bases, with 13 bases spanning the gap. CDR3 coding DNA: TGTGCCAGCAGTTCCTCAGTTCGGAACGGGGAGCTGTTTTTT. It encodes CASSSSVRNGELFF.

V usage is TRBV7-2 and J usage is TRBJ1-5; D is unresolved. Germline loops: CDR1 SGHTA, CDR2 FQGNSA. V lost 0 bases and J lost 0, with 18 bases in between. The CDR3 is made up of 19 amino acids. The CDR3 here is CASSLANPSLRASNQPQHF. The CDR3 DNA follows: TGTGCCAGCAGCTTAGCAAATCCTTCTTTACGGGCTAGCAATCAGCCCCAGCATTTT.

Concerning this clone: Additional DNA sequences in this sample encode the identical CDR3. This sequence joins TRBV5-4 and TRBJ2-5; 8 nucleotides line up with TRBD2. The V segment lost 3 bases and the J segment 2 bases; nucleotides outside the gene matches: 3. CDR3 length equals 14 residues. Looked up from germline, CDR1 is SGHNT and CDR2 is YYREEE (reference sequence). The CDR3 reads CASSSGGRQETQYF. In DNA form, the CDR3 reads TGTGCCAGCAGCTCGGGGGGGAGACAAGAGACCCAGTACTTC.

This clone has a single count. The chain is built from TRBV6-5 and TRBJ2-6; tentatively, D is TRBD2 (5 bases). Germline V CDR1 and CDR2: MNHEY, SVGAGI. The CDR3 sequence is 14 residues long. The V gene lost 6 bases and the J gene lost 6 bases, with 12 bases spanning the gap. The chain's CDR3 is CASRYAGKANVLTF. The DNA of the CDR3 is TGTGCCAGCAGGTACGCCGGGAAGGCCAACGTCCTGACTTTC.

This chain connects TRBV4-3 to TRBJ2-3; 8 positions agree with TRBD2. Germline V CDR1 and CDR2: LGHNA, YSLEER. V was clipped by 4 bases and J by 3 bases; unmatched bases: 6. CDR3 length: 15 amino acids. CDR3 sequence reads: CASSPGRGRTDTQYF. CDR3 DNA: TGCGCCAGCAGCCCCGGGAGGGGCAGGACAGATACGCAGTATTTT.

This clone showed up just once. The chain recombines TRBV6-5 with TRBJ2-7, with 11 nucleotides matching TRBD1. CDR1 is MNHEY, CDR2 SVGAGI, per germline. The ends lost 2 bases at V and 7 bases at J; junction bases unmatched: 7. CDR3 length: 15 amino acids. CDR3 nucleotide sequence: TGTGCCAGCAGTTACGGGGACAGGGGGGTCTCAGAGCAGTACTTC. It is translated as CASSYGDRGVSEQYF.

Concerning this clone itself: One junction end does not reproduce the germline sequence, and a read error may be involved. The chain uses TRBV7-7 and TRBJ2-5; 9 nucleotides match TRBD1. The CDR3 is made up of 16 amino acids. Germline CDR1 SSHAT, CDR2 FNYEAQ (reference sequence). The CDR3: CASSLFTGGVGETQYF. CDR3 in DNA: TGTGCTAGCAGCTTGTTCACAGGGGGCGTCGGAGAGACCCAGTACTTC.

The CDR3 nucleotides read TGCGCCAGCAGCCAAGATTCCCAGACAAGCACAGATACGCAGTATTTT. Protein sequence: CASSQDSQTSTDTQYF. The V call is TRBV4-3, the J call TRBJ2-3; D gene ambiguous. Looked up from germline, CDR1 is LGHNA and CDR2 is YSLEER. This CDR3 region has 16 residues. V lost 0 bases and J 0 bases, leaving 10 bases between the germline ends.

The chain is built from TRBV5-4 and TRBJ1-2; D gene ambiguous. The CDR3 is made up of 13 amino acids. CDR1 and CDR2 from the germline V gene are SGHNT and YYREEE (reference sequence). V gave up 9 bases and J gave up 6 bases, with 18 bases separating them. The CDR3 reads CATTLDEINGYTF. CDR3 nucleotide sequence: TGTGCCACTACCTTGGACGAAATTAATGGCTACACCTTC. Full variable domain (rest looked up from reference TRBV5-4 and TRBJ1-2): ETGVTQSPTHLIKTRGQQVTLRCSSQSGHNTVSWYQQALGQGPQFIFQYYREEENGRGNFPPRFSGLQFPNYSSELNVNALELDDSALYLCATTLDEINGYTFGSGTRLTVV.

The CDR3 here is CASSADGTVNYGYTF. The CDR3 bases are TGTGCCAGCAGTGCCGACGGGACGGTCAACTATGGCTACACCTTC. The chain links TRBV6-5 to TRBJ1-2; D may be TRBD1 (5 bases). The CDR3 is made up of 15 amino acids. The germline V gene has CDR1 MNHEY and CDR2 SVGAGI. V lost 5 bases to trimming and J lost 2 bases, with 15 bases between them.

This chain connects TRBV6-1 to TRBJ1-6; 7 positions match TRBD1. This CDR3 has 16 amino acids. The junction had 7 bases not matched to a gene; V was cut back by 2 bases and J by 6 bases. CDR1 MNHNS and CDR2 SASEGT come from the germline V gene. CDR3 sequence: CASSEIRGLGNSPLHF. CDR3 bases: TGTGCCAGCAGTGAAATTAGGGGGCTGGGTAATTCACCCCTCCACTTT.

V and J are TRBV7-6 and TRBJ1-3, with D hard to call. Germline loops: CDR1 SGHVS, CDR2 FNYEAQ. V gave up 0 bases and J gave up 3 bases, with 3 bases separating them. CDR3 length equals 13 residues. The CDR3 nucleotides read TGTGCCAGCAGCTTAGCAGATGGAAACACCATATATTTT. Translating it yields CASSLADGNTIYF.

This chain links TRBV5-1 with TRBJ2-7; D is possibly TRBD2 (7 bases). Germline assignment: CDR1 SGHRS and CDR2 YFSETQ. Trimming stripped 4 bases from V and 3 bases from J, with 17 bases between. This CDR3 is 15 amino acids long. CDR3 residues: CASSPAGEGGYEQYF. The DNA of the CDR3 is TGCGCCAGCAGCCCTGCAGGGGAGGGTGGCTACGAGCAGTACTTC.